The 32 T cell receptor beta chains below come from one sample, sequenced in a study of CXCR3-negative and CXCR3-positive naive CD8 T cells. General study findings and limits: For CXCR3-positive naive cells, TRB CDR3s were more hydrophobic than those of CXCR3-negative naive cells.

UMI-tagged TRB cDNA libraries were built via 5' RACE. TCRdb reprocessed the 5' RACE reads, with one entry per CDR3 protein and no DNA. This table lists 130,000 to 150,000 distinct CDR3 sequences. Their antigens are not known. The sequenced sample consisted of naive CXCR3+ CD8+ T cells from blood. Subset: CD45RO-CCR7+CD27+CD95- naive CD8+ T cells expressing CXCR3 (TNR3+). Receptor source: a human donor in good health. Some clones in this sample may be carry-over from other donors' samples.

The rearrangement links TRBV7-9 to TRBJ2-5; with no DNA, the TCRdb D assignment of TRBD1 cannot be verified. CDR1 is SEHNR and CDR2 is FQNEAQ in the germline V gene (reference sequence). The length of the CDR3 is 17 residues. CDR3 protein: CASSQTPGTGYQETQYF.

V is TRBV28 and J is TRBJ2-1; the D call from TCRdb, TRBD1, cannot be confirmed without DNA. The CDR3 spans 15 residues. CDR1 and CDR2 (germline): MDHEN, SYDVKM. CDR3 in amino acids: CASSDRGGLYNEQFF.

The CDR3 is CASSANSGASNNEQFF. The gene calls are TRBV6-1 and TRBJ2-1; TCRdb indicates TRBD2, and absent DNA this call remains unverified. The CDR3 has 16 residues. The germline V gene has CDR1 MNHNS and CDR2 SASEGT.

This chain uses TRBV5-1 with TRBJ2-1; TCRdb's D call of TRBD2 is untestable without DNA. The CDR3 loop spans 17 amino acids. Germline V gene sequence: CDR1 SGHRS, CDR2 YFSETQ. CDR3 protein: CASSLTSGGLGYNEQFF.

The chain couples TRBV7-2 to TRBJ1-1; TCRdb designates TRBD1, a call that cannot be tested without DNA. Germline CDR1 SGHTA, CDR2 FQGNSA. CDR3 length: 14 amino acids. The chain's CDR3 is CASSLGGGGTEAFF.

The chain recombines TRBV7-7 with TRBJ1-1; TCRdb proposes TRBD1, but this gene call is untestable without DNA. Germline assignment: CDR1 SSHAT and CDR2 FNYEAQ (reference sequence). This CDR3 comprises 16 residues. This CDR3 reads CASSLPDTGNYAEAFF.

J is TRBJ2-3 and V is TRBV20-1; TCRdb calls TRBD2, which cannot be checked without DNA. CDR3 length: 17 residues. Germline loops: CDR1 DFQATT, CDR2 SNEGSKA (reference sequence). Here the CDR3 reads CSARDNASGASTDTQYF.

CDR3 sequence reads: CASSLYVTGGPLVTDTQYF. This sequence joins TRBV28 and TRBJ2-3; TCRdb returns TRBD2, unconfirmable since there is no DNA. The CDR3 runs to 19 residues. Germline V gene lookup returns CDR1 MDHEN and CDR2 SYDVKM.

This rearrangement joins TRBV29-1 to TRBJ2-7; TCRdb calls TRBD1, which cannot be checked without DNA. The CDR3 covers 12 residues. CDR1 is SQVTM, CDR2 ANQGSEA, per germline. CDR3 protein: CSAHDRGYEQYF.

V and J are TRBV5-1 and TRBJ2-1. This CDR3 is built from 15 residues. The germline V gene has CDR1 SGHRS and CDR2 YFSETQ. CDR3 residues: CASNLPSGVYNEQFF.

This chain uses TRBV29-1 with TRBJ1-1; with no DNA, the TCRdb D assignment of TRBD1 cannot be verified. Germline CDR1 SQVTM, CDR2 ANQGSEA. This CDR3 contains 14 residues. CDR3 region: CGVVGTGGNTEAFF. Based on the CDR3 plus reference TRBV29-1 and TRBJ1-1, the full variable domain is SAVISQKPSRDICQRGTSLTIQCQVDSQVTMMFWYRQQPGQSLTLIATANQGSEATYESGFVIDKFPISRPNLTFSTLTVSNMSPEDSSIYLCGVVGTGGNTEAFFGQGTRLTVV.

The chain recombines TRBV7-7 with TRBJ2-2; TCRdb indicates TRBD1, and absent DNA this call remains unverified. Germline lookup yields CDR1 SSHAT and CDR2 FNYEAQ (reference sequence). The CDR3 has 16 residues. The CDR3 protein is CASSFIGQEGTGELFF.

The rearrangement links TRBV4-1 to TRBJ2-7; the D call of TRBD1 rests on TCRdb alone, since no DNA is present to check it. This CDR3 is built from 15 residues. Germline V gene sequence: CDR1 MGHRA, CDR2 YSYEKL. The CDR3 protein is CASSQSRDGGYEQYF.

The J gene is TRBJ2-7, the V gene TRBV3-1; without DNA, the TCRdb call of TRBD2 cannot be checked. The CDR3 covers 16 residues. The germline V gene encodes CDR1 LGHDT and CDR2 YNNKEL (reference sequence). This CDR3 is CASSPWELGVGSEQYF.

V usage is TRBV29-1 and J usage is TRBJ1-2. Germline CDR1 reads SQVTM; CDR2 reads ANQGSEA. This CDR3 spans 11 amino acids. The CDR3 protein is CSVETDYGYTF.

The chain couples TRBV6-6 to TRBJ1-5; TCRdb returns TRBD1, unconfirmable since there is no DNA. This CDR3 is 15 amino acids long. CDR1 is MNHNY, CDR2 SVGAGI, per germline (reference sequence). The CDR3 reads CASSYSTPGNQPQHF.

The chain combines TRBV29-1 with TRBJ1-1. This CDR3 region has 13 residues. Germline V gene data show CDR1 as SQVTM and CDR2 as ANQGSEA. The CDR3 reads CSVGEGTATEAFF.

The chain is built from TRBV29-1 and TRBJ2-7; TCRdb outputs TRBD1, but without DNA this stays unchecked. The germline CDR1 and CDR2 sequences are SQVTM and ANQGSEA. The CDR3 consists of 11 residues. The CDR3: CSVSRGPEQYF.

The chain joins TRBV28 to TRBJ2-1. The CDR3 spans 13 residues. Germline CDR1 and CDR2: MDHEN and SYDVKM. The CDR3 loop reads CASSFIGWNEQFF.

The V and J genes are TRBV9 and TRBJ1-1. CDR1 is SGDLS, CDR2 YYNGEE, per germline. The CDR3 covers 17 residues. The CDR3: CASSVDPTSGVNTEAFF.

The V call is TRBV27, the J call TRBJ2-7. Germline CDR1 MNHEY, CDR2 SMNVEV (reference sequence). There are 14 residues in the CDR3. The CDR3: CASSSYRTSYEQYF.

The gene calls are TRBV2 and TRBJ2-1; TCRdb proposes TRBD2, but this gene call is untestable without DNA. The CDR3 sequence is 16 residues long. Germline V gene lookup returns CDR1 SNHLY and CDR2 FYNNEI. This CDR3 reads CASSGRTSGSVYEQFF.

The rearrangement joins TRBV10-3 to TRBJ2-1. Germline loops: CDR1 ENHRY, CDR2 SYGVKD. The CDR3 covers 13 residues. The CDR3 reads CATETTSYNEQFF.

This rearrangement joins TRBV20-1 to TRBJ2-7; TCRdb returns TRBD1, unconfirmable since there is no DNA. This CDR3 contains 14 residues. Germline CDR1 is DFQATT and CDR2 is SNEGSKA (reference sequence). CDR3 amino acids: CSARSTGSTYEQYF.

V usage is TRBV29-1 and J usage is TRBJ2-1. The CDR3 is made up of 12 amino acids. Germline CDR1 reads SQVTM; CDR2 reads ANQGSEA. The CDR3 protein is CSVEGQNHEQFF.

The gene calls are TRBV6-5 and TRBJ2-7. In germline, CDR1 is MNHEY, CDR2 SVGAGI. The CDR3 is 14 amino acids. This CDR3 is CASSYFESSYEQYF.

V gene TRBV28 combines with J gene TRBJ1-2; no DNA is available, so the TRBD1 call from TCRdb remains unchecked. In germline, CDR1 is MDHEN, CDR2 SYDVKM. The CDR3 spans 15 residues. The CDR3 sequence: CASSLPGIASYGYTF.

The chain uses TRBV11-2 and TRBJ2-1; TCRdb designates TRBD1, a call that cannot be tested without DNA. CDR1 and CDR2 (germline): SGHAT, FQNNGV. This CDR3 spans 13 amino acids. The CDR3 sequence is CASSRDWGNEQFF.

This rearrangement joins TRBV29-1 to TRBJ2-5; TCRdb's assignment of TRBD1 cannot be checked, as there is no DNA. Germline V gene sequence: CDR1 SQVTM, CDR2 ANQGSEA. This CDR3 has 16 residues. The CDR3 here is CSVRGDRGPQWETQYF.

V gene TRBV4-3 combines with J gene TRBJ2-3; the TRBD1 assignment by TCRdb is unverifiable without DNA. The CDR3 length is 16 residues. Per germline, CDR1 LGHNA and CDR2 YSLEER. The chain's CDR3 is CASSQEPAPQIGTQYF.

The chain couples TRBV28 to TRBJ2-1; TCRdb calls TRBD1, which cannot be checked without DNA. Looked up from germline, CDR1 is MDHEN and CDR2 is SYDVKM. This CDR3 region has 12 residues. The CDR3: CASGTGGNEQFF.

V and J are TRBV5-1 and TRBJ1-2; TCRdb's D call of TRBD1 is untestable without DNA. This CDR3 has 13 amino acids. CDR1 is SGHRS and CDR2 is YFSETQ in the germline V gene. The CDR3 reads CASSNAPNYGYTF. The variable domain in full, completed from reference TRBV5-1 and TRBJ1-2, reads KAGVTQTPRYLIKTRGQQVTLSCSPISGHRSVSWYQQTPGQGLQFLFEYFSETQRNKGNFPGRFSGRQFSNSRSEMNVSTLELGDSALYLCASSNAPNYGYTFGSGTRLTVV.